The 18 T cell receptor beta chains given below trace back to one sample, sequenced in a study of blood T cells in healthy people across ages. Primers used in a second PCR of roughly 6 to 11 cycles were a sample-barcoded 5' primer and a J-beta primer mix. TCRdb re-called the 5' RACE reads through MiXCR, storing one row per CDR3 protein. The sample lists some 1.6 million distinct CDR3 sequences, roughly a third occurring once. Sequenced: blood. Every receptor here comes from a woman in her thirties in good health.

CDR3 in DNA: TGTGCCAGCAGTTACGACGAGAACACTGAAGCTTTCTTT. Protein product: CASSYDENTEAFF. The rearrangement uses TRBV6-5 and TRBJ1-1; D unresolved. This CDR3 is 13 amino acids long. In germline, CDR1 is MNHEY, CDR2 SVGAGI. Between the trimmed V and J ends, which lost 2 bases and 1 base, there was a span of 5 bases.

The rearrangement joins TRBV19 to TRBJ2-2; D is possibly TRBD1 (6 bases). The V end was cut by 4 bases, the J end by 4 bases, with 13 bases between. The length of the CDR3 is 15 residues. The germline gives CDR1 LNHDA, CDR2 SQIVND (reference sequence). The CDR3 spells CASSTTGISTGELFF. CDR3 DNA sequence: TGTGCCAGTAGTACGACAGGTATTTCCACCGGGGAGCTGTTTTTT. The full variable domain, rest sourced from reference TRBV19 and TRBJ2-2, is DGGITQSPKYLFRKEGQNVTLSCEQNLNHDAMYWYRQDPGQGLRLIYYSQIVNDFQKGDIAEGYSVSREKKESFPLTVTSAQKNPTAFYLCASSTTGISTGELFFGEGSRLTVL.

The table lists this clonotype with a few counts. The CDR3 reads CASSPFAGGAPYEQYF. The CDR3 DNA reads as TGTGCCAGCAGCCCCTTTGCGGGAGGGGCACCCTACGAGCAGTACTTC. J is TRBJ2-7 and V is TRBV9; 9 nucleotides agree with TRBD2. The CDR3 contains 16 residues. With V trimmed by 4 bases and J by 2 bases, 10 bases remained unmatched. Germline assignment: CDR1 SGDLS and CDR2 YYNGEE.

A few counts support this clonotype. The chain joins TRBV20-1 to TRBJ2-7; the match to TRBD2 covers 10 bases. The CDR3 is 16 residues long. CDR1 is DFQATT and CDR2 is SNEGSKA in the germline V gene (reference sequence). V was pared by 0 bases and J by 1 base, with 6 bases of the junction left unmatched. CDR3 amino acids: CSARDASGGGSYEQYF. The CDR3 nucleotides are TGCAGTGCTAGAGATGCTAGCGGGGGCGGGTCCTACGAGCAGTACTTC.

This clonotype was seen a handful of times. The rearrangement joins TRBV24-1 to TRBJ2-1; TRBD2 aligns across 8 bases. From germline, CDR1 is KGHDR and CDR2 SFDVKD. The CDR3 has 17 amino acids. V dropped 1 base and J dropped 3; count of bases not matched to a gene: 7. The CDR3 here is CATSDLPSGFHYNEQFF. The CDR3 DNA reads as TGTGCCACCAGTGATTTACCTAGCGGGTTTCACTACAATGAGCAGTTCTTC.

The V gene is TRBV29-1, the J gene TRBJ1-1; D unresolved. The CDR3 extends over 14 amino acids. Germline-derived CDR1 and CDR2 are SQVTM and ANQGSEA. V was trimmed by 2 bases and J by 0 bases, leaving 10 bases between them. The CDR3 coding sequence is TGCAGCGTTGAACTACGGGCTATGAACACTGAAGCTTTCTTT. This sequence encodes CSVELRAMNTEAFF.

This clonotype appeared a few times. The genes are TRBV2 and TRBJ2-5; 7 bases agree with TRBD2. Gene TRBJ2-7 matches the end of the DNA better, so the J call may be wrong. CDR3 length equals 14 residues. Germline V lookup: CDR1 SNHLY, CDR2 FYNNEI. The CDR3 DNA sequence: TGTGCCAGCAGCATGGGACGGGACTACTACGAGCAGTACTTC. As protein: CASSMGRDYYEQYF.

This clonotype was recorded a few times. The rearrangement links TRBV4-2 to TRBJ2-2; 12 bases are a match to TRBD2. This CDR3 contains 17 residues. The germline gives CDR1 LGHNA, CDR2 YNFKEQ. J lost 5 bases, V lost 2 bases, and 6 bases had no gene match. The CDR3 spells CASSQPLAGGRTGELFF. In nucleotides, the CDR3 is TGTGCCAGCAGCCAACCCCTAGCGGGGGGGCGAACCGGGGAGCTGTTTTTT.

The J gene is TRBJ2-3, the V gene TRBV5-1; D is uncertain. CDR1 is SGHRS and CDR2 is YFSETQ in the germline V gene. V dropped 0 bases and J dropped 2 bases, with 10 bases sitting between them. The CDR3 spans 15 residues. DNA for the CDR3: TGCGCCAGCAGCTTGGATGTGCCCTACACAGATACGCAGTATTTT. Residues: CASSLDVPYTDTQYF.

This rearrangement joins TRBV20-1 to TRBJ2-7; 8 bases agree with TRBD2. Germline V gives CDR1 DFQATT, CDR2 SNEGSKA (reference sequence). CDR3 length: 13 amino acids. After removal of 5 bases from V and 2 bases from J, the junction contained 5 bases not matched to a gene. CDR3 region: CSALAGTAYEQYF. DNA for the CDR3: TGCAGTGCTTTAGCGGGAACTGCCTACGAGCAGTACTTC.

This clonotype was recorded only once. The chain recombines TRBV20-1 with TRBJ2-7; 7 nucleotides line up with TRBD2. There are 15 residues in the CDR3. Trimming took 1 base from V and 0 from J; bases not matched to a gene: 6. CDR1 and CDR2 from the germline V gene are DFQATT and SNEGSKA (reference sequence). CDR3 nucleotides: TGCAGTGCTAGAGTCTATGGCGGGAGCTCCTACGAGCAGTACTTC. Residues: CSARVYGGSSYEQYF.

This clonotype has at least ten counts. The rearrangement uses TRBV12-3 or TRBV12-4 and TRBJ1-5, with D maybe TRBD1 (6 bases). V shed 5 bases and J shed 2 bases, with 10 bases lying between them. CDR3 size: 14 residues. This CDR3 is CASSHRVGNQPQHF. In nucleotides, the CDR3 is TGTGCCAGCAGTCACAGGGTCGGCAATCAGCCCCAGCATTTT.

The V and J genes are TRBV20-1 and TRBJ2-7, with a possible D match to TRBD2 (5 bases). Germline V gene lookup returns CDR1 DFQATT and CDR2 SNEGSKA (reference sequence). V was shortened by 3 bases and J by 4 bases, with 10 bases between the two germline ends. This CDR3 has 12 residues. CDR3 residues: CSASRSGYEQYF. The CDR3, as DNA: TGCAGTGCTAGTCGCTCGGGGTACGAGCAGTACTTC.

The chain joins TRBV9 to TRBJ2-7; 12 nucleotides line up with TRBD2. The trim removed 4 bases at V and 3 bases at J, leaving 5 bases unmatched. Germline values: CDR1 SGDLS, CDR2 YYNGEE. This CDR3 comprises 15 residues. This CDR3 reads CASSPQTSGGYEQYF. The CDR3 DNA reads TGTGCCAGCAGCCCCCAGACTAGCGGGGGCTACGAGCAGTACTTC.

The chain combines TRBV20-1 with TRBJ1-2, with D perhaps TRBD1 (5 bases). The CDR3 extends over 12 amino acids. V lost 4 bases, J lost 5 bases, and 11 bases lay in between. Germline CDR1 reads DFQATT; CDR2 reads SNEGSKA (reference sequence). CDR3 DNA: TGCAGTGCTATCCCGCCAGGGTATGGCTACACCTTC. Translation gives CSAIPPGYGYTF.

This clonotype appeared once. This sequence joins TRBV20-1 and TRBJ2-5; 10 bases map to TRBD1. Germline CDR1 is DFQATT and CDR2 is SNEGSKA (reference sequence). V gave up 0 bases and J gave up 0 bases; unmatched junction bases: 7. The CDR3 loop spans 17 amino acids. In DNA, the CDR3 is TGCAGTGCTAGAGACTCTGACAGGGGGCAATACCAAGAGACCCAGTACTTC. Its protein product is CSARDSDRGQYQETQYF.

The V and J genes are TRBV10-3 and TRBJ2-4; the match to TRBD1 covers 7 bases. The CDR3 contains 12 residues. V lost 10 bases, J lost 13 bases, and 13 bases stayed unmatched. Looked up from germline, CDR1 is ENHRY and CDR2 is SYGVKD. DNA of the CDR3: TGTGCCAGCACAGGGACAGATGACAAGCAGTACTTC. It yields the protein CASTGTDDKQYF.

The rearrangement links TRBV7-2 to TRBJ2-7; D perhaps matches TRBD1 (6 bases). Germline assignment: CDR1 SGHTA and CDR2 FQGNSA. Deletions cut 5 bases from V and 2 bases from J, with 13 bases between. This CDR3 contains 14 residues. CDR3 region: CASSPDRIPYEQYF. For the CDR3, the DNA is TGTGCCAGCAGCCCGGACAGAATACCCTACGAGCAGTACTTC.